The rows below give T cell receptor beta chains drawn from one sample of a study of molecular identifiers for immune sequencing clone quantification. TCRdb recomputed calls from the PCR reads with MiXCR, one row per CDR3 protein. The sample includes about 510,000 distinct CDR3 sequences, about a quarter of them seen just once. Sequenced material: naive CD8+ T cells from blood, with Jurkat cell RNA spiked in. All receptors come from a human donor in good health. Some libraries in this study had Jurkat cell RNA spiked in. CDR3s include the opening cysteine and the closing phenylalanine or tryptophan. A D gene is named only where the DNA matches it firmly. The size of a clone is reported for some rows only, either as once, few or many, or as a class for expanded clones.

j_gene,abundance,d_gene,v_gene,CDR3aa,CDR3nt
TRBJ2-3,many,NA,TRBV5-1,CASSLVGDSTDTQYF,TGTGCCAGCAGCTTAGTCGGGGACAGCACAGATACGCAGTATTTT
TRBJ2-1,NA,TRBD2,TRBV29-1,CSVLTSGLYEQFF,TGCAGCGTTTTGACTAGCGGTCTCTATGAGCAGTTCTTC
TRBJ2-1,NA,NA,TRBV11-2,CASSRRGNEQFF,TGTGCCAGCAGCCGCCGTGGGAATGAGCAGTTCTTC
TRBJ2-3,NA,NA,TRBV5-6,CASSFPSATDTQYF,TGTGCCAGCAGCTTCCCTAGCGCGACAGATACGCAGTATTTT
TRBJ1-1,few,NA,TRBV19,CASVWDSGTEAFF,TGTGCCAGTGTCTGGGACTCTGGCACTGAAGCTTTCTTT
TRBJ1-1,many,NA,TRBV9,CASSVFPGEMSTEAFF,TGTGCCAGCAGCGTATTCCCCGGAGAGATGTCGACTGAAGCTTTCTTT
TRBJ2-7,NA,TRBD1,TRBV20-1,CSARGQVYEQYF,TGCAGTGCGCGAGGACAGGTCTACGAGCAGTACTTC
TRBJ2-3,few,NA,TRBV7-7,CASSLSAGGLTDTQYF,TGTGCCAGCAGCTTATCAGCCGGGGGGCTCACAGATACGCAGTATTTT
TRBJ2-1,NA,TRBD2,TRBV20-1,CSAVGLAGERISYNEQFF,TGCAGTGCTGTCGGACTAGCGGGAGAGAGAATTTCCTACAATGAGCAGTTCTTC
TRBJ1-5,few,TRBD1,TRBV24-1,CATSTGGGQPQHF,TGTGCCACCAGTACAGGGGGCGGTCAGCCCCAGCATTTT
TRBJ2-3,many,TRBD1,TRBV24-1,CATSDPIPWTGSTDTQYF,TGTGCCACCAGTGATCCAATCCCCTGGACAGGGTCGACAGATACGCAGTATTTT
TRBJ2-2,many,NA,TRBV7-3,CASSSTGSGELFF,TGTGCCAGCAGTTCAACAGGGTCCGGGGAGCTGTTTTTT
TRBJ2-3,few,NA,TRBV5-8,CASSLLLVSGMDTQYF,TGTGCCAGCAGCTTGCTCCTGGTCTCTGGGATGGATACGCAGTATTTT
TRBJ2-7,NA,NA,TRBV28,CASRGRDAWYEQYF,TGTGCCAGCAGAGGCAGGGATGCCTGGTACGAGCAGTACTTC
TRBJ2-2,few,NA,TRBV24-1,CATSERVTGELFF,TGTGCCACCAGTGAACGGGTCACCGGGGAGCTGTTTTTT
TRBJ1-4,NA,NA,TRBV27,CASRPPPGPRNEKLFF,TGTGCCAGCAGGCCCCCCCCCGGACCGAGAAATGAAAAACTGTTTTTT
TRBJ2-7,many,NA,TRBV5-4,CASSPTSGRAASYEQYF,TGTGCCAGCAGCCCGACGAGTGGGCGGGCGGCCTCCTACGAGCAGTACTTC
TRBJ2-7,NA,NA,TRBV5-3,CASSLQGERYF,TGTGCCAGCAGCTTACAGGGTGAGCGGTACTTC
TRBJ2-6,many,NA,TRBV7-9,CASSSTDRTKSGANVLTF,TGTGCCAGCAGCAGCACGGACAGAACTAAGTCTGGGGCCAACGTCCTGACTTTC